The present T cell receptor beta chain was sequenced within a study of blood T cell repertoires in COVID-19. Measured with immunoSEQ multiplex PCR; TCRdb has only the in-frame clones, and not every one. The repertoire includes 210,000 or so clones, 80% to 90% of them detected once, and around 2.2% sits in the top ten. V was cut by 0 bases and J by 0 bases, with 9 bases left in between. The CDR3 consists of 15 residues. The germline V gene has CDR1 SGHRS and CDR2 YFSETQ. Sequencing was performed on peripheral blood. V is TRBV5-1 and J is TRBJ1-1; tentatively, D is TRBD1 (6 bases). The receptor was isolated from a woman aged 45-60 years with acute or convalescent COVID-19. This chain's CDR3 is CASSLGRGMNTEAFF. The CDR3 DNA reads as TGCGCCAGCAGCTTGGGCAGGGGAATGAACACTGAAGCTTTCTTT.